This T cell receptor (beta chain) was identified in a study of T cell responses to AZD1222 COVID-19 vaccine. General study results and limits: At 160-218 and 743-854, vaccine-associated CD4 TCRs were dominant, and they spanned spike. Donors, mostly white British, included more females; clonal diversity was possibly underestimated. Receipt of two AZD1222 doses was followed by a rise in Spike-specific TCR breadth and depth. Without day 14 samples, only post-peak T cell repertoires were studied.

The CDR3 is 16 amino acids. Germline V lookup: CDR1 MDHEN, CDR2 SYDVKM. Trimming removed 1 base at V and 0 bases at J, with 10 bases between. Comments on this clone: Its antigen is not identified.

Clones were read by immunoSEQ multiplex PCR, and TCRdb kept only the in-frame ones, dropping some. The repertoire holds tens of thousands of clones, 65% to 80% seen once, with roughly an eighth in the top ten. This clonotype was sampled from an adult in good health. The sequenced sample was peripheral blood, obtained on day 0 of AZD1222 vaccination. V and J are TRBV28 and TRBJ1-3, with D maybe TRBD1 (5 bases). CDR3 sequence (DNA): TGTGCCAGCAGTTTATCCAGGGTTAGCTCTGGAAACACCATATATTTT. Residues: CASSLSRVSSGNTIYF.